This T cell receptor beta chain was recorded in a study of cytomegalovirus exposure and HLA in healthy donors. Study-level points and caveats: CMV antigen specificity of three CMV-associated chains was confirmed in vitro.

In the case of this clone: Its antigen is unidentified.

V shed 0 bases and J 0 bases; nucleotides not matched to a gene: 12. The CDR3 runs to 20 residues. The germline V gene has CDR1 SGHNT and CDR2 YENEEA. This table comes from immunoSEQ multiplex PCR, and its TCRdb copy is limited to in-frame clones, with some not included. This table holds about 300,000 clones, roughly 88% found once. Sequenced input: PBMCs. The V gene is TRBV11-3, the J gene TRBJ2-1; 9 nucleotides line up with TRBD2. The source of this sequence is a woman under 30 in good health and CMV-seronegative. CDR3 nucleotide sequence: TGTGCCAGCAGCTTAGAGGGCTATGGGAGCGGGGGGTCCTCCTACAATGAGCAGTTCTTC. This sequence encodes CASSLEGYGSGGSSYNEQFF.